The subject of this entry is one TCR beta chain. Its antigen is undetermined. This may come from a read error, since a much larger clone is one base off. With 500 to 650 ng total RNA as template and a constant-region primer, TCR beta cDNA was made. Slightly modified ARM-PCR with three nested multiplex PCR rounds yielded TCR beta libraries. A C-beta reverse primer and TRBV1-TRBV30 forward primers served in each of the first two PCR rounds, at 9 to 10 cycles apiece. TCRdb re-called the multiplex PCR reads with MiXCR, one entry per CDR3 protein. The table records over 75,000 distinct CDR3 sequences, roughly 70% of them present only once. This sample was included in a study of tumor-infiltrating lymphocytes in primary liver carcinoma. Co-extraction yielded RNA and DNA from around 18-30 mg of unsorted bulk tissue. Study-wide findings and caveats: Whereas tumor region pairs overlapped more, tumor-adjacent and tumor-blood pairs overlapped less.

The CDR3 runs to 14 residues. The germline V gene has CDR1 SGHRS and CDR2 YFSETQ. The sample consisted of tumor-adjacent normal liver tissue. This clonotype was sampled from a man aged 35 to 55 with primary liver carcinoma and hepatitis B virus infection. V and J are TRBV5-1 and TRBJ2-3; possibly TRBD1 for D (6 bases). CDR3 sequence reads: CASSLDLQGDTRYF. The CDR3 DNA reads as TGCGCCAGCAGCTTGGATTTACAGGGAGATACGCGGTATTTT. The complete variable domain, with remaining parts taken from reference TRBV5-1 and TRBJ2-3, reads KAGVTQTPRYLIKTRGQQVTLSCSPISGHRSVSWYQQTPGQGLQFLFEYFSETQRNKGNFPGRFSGRQFSNSRSEMNVSTLELGDSALYLCASSLDLQGDTRYFGPGTRLTVL.